Given below is one TCR beta chain in context. Its target is not known. Each donor gave 9 to 10 milliliters of peripheral blood. The data are from a study of blood T cells in healthy people across ages. On the study more broadly: Through template switching, about one barcoded beta molecule was captured per two T cells, as measured in model experiments.

Broader study findings: TCR beta diversity per million T cells fell roughly linearly with age.

Combining a sample-barcoded 5' primer with a J-beta primer mix, a second PCR ran for about 6 to 11 cycles. In TCRdb, the 5' RACE reads were re-called with MiXCR into one record per CDR3 protein. The sample lists about 970,000 distinct CDR3 sequences; approximately 50% were seen once. The CDR3 is 14 residues long. Germline V lookup: CDR1 SGHTA, CDR2 FQGNSA. Sequenced: blood. The receptor was derived from an older woman in good health. The chain uses TRBV7-2 and TRBJ2-4; D gene unclear. The J call is doubtful: the DNA matches TRBJ2-7 better. CDR3 residues: CASSLAGHRNEQYF. DNA for the CDR3: TGTGCCAGCAGCTTAGCAGGTCACAGAAACGAGCAGTACTTC.